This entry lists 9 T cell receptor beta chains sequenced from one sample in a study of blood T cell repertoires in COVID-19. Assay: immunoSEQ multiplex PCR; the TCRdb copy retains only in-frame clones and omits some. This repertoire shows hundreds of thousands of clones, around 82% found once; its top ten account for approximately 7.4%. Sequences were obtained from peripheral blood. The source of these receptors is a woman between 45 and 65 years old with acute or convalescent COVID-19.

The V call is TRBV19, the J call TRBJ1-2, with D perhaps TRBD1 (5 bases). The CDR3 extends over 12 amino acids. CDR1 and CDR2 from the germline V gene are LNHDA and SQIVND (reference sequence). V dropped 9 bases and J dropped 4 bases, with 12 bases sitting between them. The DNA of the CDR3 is TGTGCCAGCAGACAGAACTTCTATGGCTACACCTTC. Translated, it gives CASRQNFYGYTF.

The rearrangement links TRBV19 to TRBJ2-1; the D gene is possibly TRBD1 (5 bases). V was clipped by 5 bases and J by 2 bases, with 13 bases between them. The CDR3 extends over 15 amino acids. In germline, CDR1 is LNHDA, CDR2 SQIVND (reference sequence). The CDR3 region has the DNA TGTGCCAGTAGTGACAAGGGGTTGACCTACAATGAGCAGTTCTTC. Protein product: CASSDKGLTYNEQFF.

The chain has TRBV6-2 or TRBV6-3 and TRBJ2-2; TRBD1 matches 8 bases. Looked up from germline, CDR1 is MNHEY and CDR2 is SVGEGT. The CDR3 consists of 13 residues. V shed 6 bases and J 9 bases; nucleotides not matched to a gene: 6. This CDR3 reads CASSTQGAWELFF. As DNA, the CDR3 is TGTGCCAGCAGCACTCAGGGGGCGTGGGAGCTGTTTTTT.

The CDR3 protein is CASSLGANTEAFF. The CDR3 DNA is TGTGCCAGTTCCCTAGGGGCGAACACTGAAGCTTTCTTT. V and J are TRBV6-6 and TRBJ1-1; D may be TRBD1 (5 bases). This CDR3 contains 13 residues. Trimming pared 9 bases from V and 1 base from J, leaving 12 bases between. The germline CDR1 and CDR2 sequences are MNHNY and SVGAGI (reference sequence).

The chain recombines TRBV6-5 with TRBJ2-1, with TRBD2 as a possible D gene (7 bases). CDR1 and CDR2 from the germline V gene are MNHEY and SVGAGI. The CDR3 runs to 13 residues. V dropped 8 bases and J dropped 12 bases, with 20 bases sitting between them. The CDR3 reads CASELKGGGLQFF. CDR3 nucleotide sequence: TGTGCCAGCGAGCTCAAAGGGGGAGGGTTGCAGTTCTTC.

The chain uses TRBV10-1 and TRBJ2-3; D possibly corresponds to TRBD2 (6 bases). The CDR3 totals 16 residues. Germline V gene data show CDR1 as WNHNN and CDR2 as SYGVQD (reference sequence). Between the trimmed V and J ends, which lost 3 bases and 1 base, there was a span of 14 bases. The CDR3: CASSDTLAARTDTQYF. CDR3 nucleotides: TGCGCCAGCAGTGATACTTTAGCGGCCCGCACAGATACGCAGTATTTT.

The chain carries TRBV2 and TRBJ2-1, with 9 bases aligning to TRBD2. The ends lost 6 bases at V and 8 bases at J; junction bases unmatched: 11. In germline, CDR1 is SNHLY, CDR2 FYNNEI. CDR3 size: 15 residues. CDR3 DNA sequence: TGTGCCAGCAGAAAGTTAGCGGGAGAGTCCGATGAGCAGTTCTTC. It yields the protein CASRKLAGESDEQFF.

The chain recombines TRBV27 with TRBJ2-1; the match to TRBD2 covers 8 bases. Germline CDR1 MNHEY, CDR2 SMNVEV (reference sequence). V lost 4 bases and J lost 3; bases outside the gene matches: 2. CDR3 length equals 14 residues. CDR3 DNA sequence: TGTGCCAGCAGTTCCGGGGGGGGCTACAATGAGCAGTTCTTC. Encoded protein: CASSSGGGYNEQFF.

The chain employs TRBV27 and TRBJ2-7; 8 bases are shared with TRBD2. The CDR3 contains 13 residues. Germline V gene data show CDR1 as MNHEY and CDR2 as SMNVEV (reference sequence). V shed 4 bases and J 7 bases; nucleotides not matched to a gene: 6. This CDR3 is CASSYGLAGEQYF. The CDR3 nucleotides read TGTGCCAGCAGTTACGGACTAGCAGGAGAGCAGTACTTC.